These 14 T cell receptor beta chains came from one sample sequenced in a study of blood T cell repertoires in COVID-19. Sequencing used immunoSEQ multiplex PCR; TCRdb keeps in-frame clones, though not all of them. The sample lists 100,000 to 150,000 clones, almost 70% occurring once. The sample taken for sequencing was peripheral blood. All receptors come from a woman aged 70-85 years with acute or convalescent COVID-19.

V usage is TRBV3-1 (or the pseudogene TRBV3-2) and J usage is TRBJ2-1; 11 bases fit TRBD2. CDR1 LGHDT and CDR2 YNNKEL come from the germline V gene (reference sequence). The V gene end was trimmed by 0 bases and the J gene end by 11 bases; junction bases not matched to a gene: 15. CDR3 length equals 18 residues. The CDR3 region is CASSQEVDSGGALFKQFF. DNA for the CDR3: TGTGCCAGCAGCCAAGAAGTGGATAGCGGGGGGGCCCTATTCAAGCAGTTCTTC.

This clone was counted between two and nine times. The chain employs TRBV28 and TRBJ1-3; D gene ambiguous. The CDR3 sequence is 14 residues long. Germline V gene lookup returns CDR1 MDHEN and CDR2 SYDVKM. Between the trimmed V and J ends, which lost 2 bases and 1 base, there was a span of 6 bases. CDR3 amino acids: CASSLGQSGNTIYF. Here the CDR3 DNA reads TGTGCCAGCAGTTTAGGGCAGTCTGGAAACACCATATATTTT.

The gene calls are TRBV27 and TRBJ1-2, with D tentatively TRBD1 (5 bases). CDR1 MNHEY and CDR2 SMNVEV come from the germline V gene (reference sequence). The CDR3 has 13 amino acids. Trimming pared 2 bases from V and 2 bases from J, leaving 6 bases between. This CDR3 reads CASSLKGNYGYTF. CDR3 DNA: TGTGCCAGCAGTTTAAAGGGGAACTATGGCTACACCTTC.

The V and J genes are TRBV30 and TRBJ2-1; the D gene is possibly TRBD2 (6 bases). The CDR3 covers 15 residues. Germline lookup yields CDR1 GTSNPN and CDR2 SVGIG (reference sequence). V dropped 5 bases and J dropped 5 bases, with 19 bases sitting between them. CDR3 amino acids: CAWASLGLANNEQFF. The CDR3 DNA reads as TGTGCCTGGGCCTCGTTGGGCCTAGCGAACAATGAGCAGTTCTTC.

The chain recombines TRBV19 with TRBJ2-1; D call uncertain. The CDR3 loop spans 13 amino acids. Germline V gives CDR1 LNHDA, CDR2 SQIVND (reference sequence). V lost 9 bases and J 0 bases, leaving 9 bases between the germline ends. CDR3 in amino acids: CASSDFSYNEQFF. The CDR3 bases are TGTGCCAGCTCAGATTTCTCCTACAATGAGCAGTTCTTC.

There are a few counts of this clone. The gene calls are TRBV5-1 and TRBJ2-3, with D possibly matching TRBD2 (6 bases). CDR1 SGHRS and CDR2 YFSETQ come from the germline V gene. This CDR3 is 15 amino acids long. The germline V and J ends were trimmed by 3 bases and 0 bases, with 11 bases remaining between them. The CDR3 is CASSSPGLSTDTQYF. The CDR3 DNA follows: TGCGCCAGCAGCTCCCCGGGACTGAGCACAGATACGCAGTATTTT.

The V gene is TRBV4-1, the J gene TRBJ1-3; D call uncertain. CDR3 length: 16 residues. Trimming took off 1 base at V and 2 bases at J, with 12 bases between the two ends. Looked up from germline, CDR1 is MGHRA and CDR2 is YSYEKL. This CDR3 is CASSQVRVEPGNTIYF. The CDR3 region has the DNA TGCGCCAGCAGCCAAGTACGGGTAGAACCTGGAAACACCATATATTTT.

This chain uses TRBV27 with TRBJ2-1, with 7 bases aligning to TRBD2. CDR1 is MNHEY and CDR2 is SMNVEV in the germline V gene (reference sequence). V trimming: 8 bases; J trimming: 6 bases; junction bases outside the gene matches: 10. This CDR3 contains 14 residues. CDR3 sequence reads: CASREVGLGNEQFF. In DNA, the CDR3 is TGTGCCAGCCGGGAGGTCGGTCTGGGCAATGAGCAGTTCTTC.

V and J are TRBV18 and TRBJ2-7; possibly TRBD1 for D (6 bases). This CDR3 is 13 amino acids long. Trimming left V 6 bases short and J 4 bases short, with 13 bases between. Per germline, CDR1 KGHSH and CDR2 LQKENI. CDR3 sequence (DNA): TGTGCCAGCTCCCCAACAGGGCTTTACGAGCAGTACTTC. This encodes CASSPTGLYEQYF. The whole variable domain, remainder taken from reference TRBV18 and TRBJ2-7, is NAGVMQNPRHLVRRRGQEARLRCSPMKGHSHVYWYRQLPEEGLKFMVYLQKENIIDESGMPKERFSAEFPKEGPSILRIQQVVRGDSAAYFCASSPTGLYEQYFGPGTRLTVT.

This chain links TRBV5-1 with TRBJ2-5; 8 bases map to TRBD2. CDR3 length: 15 amino acids. V lost 4 bases and J lost 5; bases outside the gene matches: 10. CDR1 and CDR2 (germline): SGHRS, YFSETQ. Here the CDR3 reads CASSSTGTSRETQYF. DNA for the CDR3: TGCGCCAGCAGCAGTACCGGGACTAGTAGGGAGACCCAGTACTTC.

This chain links TRBV27 with TRBJ2-1; 10 nucleotides align to TRBD1. Per germline, CDR1 MNHEY and CDR2 SMNVEV (reference sequence). The CDR3 has 15 amino acids. The junction had 2 bases not matched to a gene; V was cut back by 4 bases and J by 2 bases. DNA of the CDR3: TGTGCCAGCAGTTCCGGGACAGGGGCCTACAATGAGCAGTTCTTC. It encodes CASSSGTGAYNEQFF.

V is TRBV24-1 and J is TRBJ2-7, with 9 bases matching TRBD1. Germline V gene lookup returns CDR1 KGHDR and CDR2 SFDVKD. V was pared by 6 bases and J by 1 base, with 24 bases of the junction left unmatched. The CDR3 consists of 21 residues. CDR3 DNA sequence: TGTGCCACCAGTCAATCTCCGGGACAGGGCGGAAAGGTGGACCTTTCCTACGAGCAGTACTTC. Amino acid sequence: CATSQSPGQGGKVDLSYEQYF.

The V call is TRBV4-3, the J call TRBJ2-7; the match to TRBD1 covers 7 bases. CDR3 length: 15 residues. Germline-derived CDR1 and CDR2 are LGHNA and YSLEER. The junction had 5 bases not matched to a gene; V was cut back by 2 bases and J by 1 base. This CDR3 reads CASSQLQGVSYEQYF. CDR3 bases: TGCGCCAGCAGCCAACTGCAGGGGGTGTCCTACGAGCAGTACTTC.

This clone was detected only a few times. The gene calls are TRBV4-1 and TRBJ2-3; 13 bases agree with TRBD2. This CDR3 spans 17 amino acids. Trimming cost V 3 bases and J 5 bases; bases outside gene matches: 8. Germline V gives CDR1 MGHRA, CDR2 YSYEKL. The CDR3 DNA reads as TGCGCCAGCAGCCAGGCAACTAGCGGGGGGGCCGGAGATACGCAGTATTTT. Amino acid sequence: CASSQATSGGAGDTQYF.